These 7 T cell receptor beta chains were all obtained from the same sample, sequenced in a study of blood T cell repertoires in COVID-19. Data came from immunoSEQ multiplex PCR; TCRdb stores just in-frame clones and leaves some out. The profile shows around 120,000 clones, around 87% of them singletons. The sample comprised peripheral blood. The receptors were gathered from a woman in her seventies with acute or convalescent COVID-19.

This clone turned up a few times. This rearrangement joins TRBV25-1 to TRBJ1-2, with a tentative D call TRBD1 (6 bases). Trimming shortened V by 4 bases and J by 8 bases, and 11 bases separated the two germline ends. The germline V gene has CDR1 MGHDK and CDR2 SYGVNS. This CDR3 region has 12 residues. The CDR3 DNA sequence: TGTGCCAGCAGTGCCTTAGGGGGAGGCTACACCTTC. It is translated as CASSALGGGYTF.

The rearrangement uses TRBV2 and TRBJ1-5, with D hard to call. Trimming stripped 1 base from V and 0 bases from J, with 7 bases between. Per germline, CDR1 SNHLY and CDR2 FYNNEI. The CDR3 is 15 residues long. CDR3: CASSEGSDSNQPQHF. CDR3 bases: TGTGCCAGCAGTGAAGGGTCAGATAGCAATCAGCCCCAGCATTTT.

This chain links TRBV27 with TRBJ2-7; D not certain. The CDR3 totals 14 residues. CDR1 is MNHEY and CDR2 is SMNVEV in the germline V gene (reference sequence). The V end lost 6 bases, the J end lost 4 bases, and 16 bases lay between the germline ends. In DNA, the CDR3 is TGTGCCAGCAGCACGTTCCCCCAGGCTTACGAGCAGTACTTC. The encoded protein is CASSTFPQAYEQYF.

This chain links TRBV5-1 with TRBJ2-4; perhaps TRBD1 as D (6 bases). Trimming left V 0 bases short and J 8 bases short, with 12 bases between. The germline V gene encodes CDR1 SGHRS and CDR2 YFSETQ. The CDR3 contains 14 residues. In DNA form, the CDR3 reads TGCGCCAGCAGCTTGGCCACACAGGGTGACATTCAGTACTTC. Translated: CASSLATQGDIQYF.

The rearrangement links TRBV28 to TRBJ1-2; the D gene is possibly TRBD1 (5 bases). Germline CDR1 MDHEN, CDR2 SYDVKM. CDR3 length: 13 amino acids. V lost 6 bases to trimming and J lost 4 bases, with 12 bases between them. CDR3: CASSPGHSYGYTF. CDR3 DNA: TGTGCCAGCAGCCCCGGACACAGCTATGGCTACACCTTC.

The V call is TRBV6-6, the J call TRBJ1-5; 9 bases align to TRBD1. CDR1 is MNHNY and CDR2 is SVGAGI in the germline V gene (reference sequence). Trimming at V came to 1 base and at J to 2 bases, leaving 3 bases not matched to a gene. The CDR3 covers 16 residues. CDR3 bases: TGTGCCAGCAGTTACTTGGGACAGGGAGGCAATCAGCCCCAGCATTTT. Its protein product is CASSYLGQGGNQPQHF.

This rearrangement joins TRBV30 to TRBJ1-5; TRBD1 matches 8 bases. The trim removed 2 bases at V and 3 bases at J, leaving 6 bases unmatched. Per the germline V gene, CDR1 is GTSNPN and CDR2 is SVGIG (reference sequence). The CDR3 consists of 15 residues. CDR3 residues: CAWSPGTGLNQPQHF. The CDR3 nucleotides are TGTGCCTGGAGTCCCGGGACAGGCCTCAATCAGCCCCAGCATTTT.